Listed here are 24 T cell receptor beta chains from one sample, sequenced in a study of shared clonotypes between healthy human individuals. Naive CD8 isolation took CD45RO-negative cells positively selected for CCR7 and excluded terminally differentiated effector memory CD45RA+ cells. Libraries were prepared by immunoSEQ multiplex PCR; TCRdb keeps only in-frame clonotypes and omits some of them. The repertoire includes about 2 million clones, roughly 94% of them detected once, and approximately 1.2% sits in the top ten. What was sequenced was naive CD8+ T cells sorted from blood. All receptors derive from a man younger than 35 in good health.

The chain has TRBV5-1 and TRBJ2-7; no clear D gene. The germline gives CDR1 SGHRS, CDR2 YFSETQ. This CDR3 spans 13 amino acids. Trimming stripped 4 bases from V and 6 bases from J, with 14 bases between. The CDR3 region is CASSPRQAFEQYF. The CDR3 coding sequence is TGCGCCAGCAGCCCTCGTCAAGCTTTCGAGCAGTACTTC. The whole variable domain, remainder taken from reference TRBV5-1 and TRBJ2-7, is KAGVTQTPRYLIKTRGQQVTLSCSPISGHRSVSWYQQTPGQGLQFLFEYFSETQRNKGNFPGRFSGRQFSNSRSEMNVSTLELGDSALYLCASSPRQAFEQYFGPGTRLTVT.

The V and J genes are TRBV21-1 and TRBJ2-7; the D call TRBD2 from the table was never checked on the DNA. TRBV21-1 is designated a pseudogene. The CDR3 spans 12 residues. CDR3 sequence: CASSKGFRRSPF. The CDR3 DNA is TGTGCCAGCAGCAAAGGTTTTCGGCGGAGTCCCTTC.

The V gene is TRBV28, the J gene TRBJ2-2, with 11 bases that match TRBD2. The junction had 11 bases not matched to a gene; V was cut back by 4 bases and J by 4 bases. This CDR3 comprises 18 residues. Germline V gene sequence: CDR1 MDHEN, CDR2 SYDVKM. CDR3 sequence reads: CASSSLAGGPVGTGELFF. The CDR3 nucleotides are TGTGCCAGCAGTTCCTTAGCGGGGGGGCCGGTTGGCACCGGGGAGCTGTTTTTT.

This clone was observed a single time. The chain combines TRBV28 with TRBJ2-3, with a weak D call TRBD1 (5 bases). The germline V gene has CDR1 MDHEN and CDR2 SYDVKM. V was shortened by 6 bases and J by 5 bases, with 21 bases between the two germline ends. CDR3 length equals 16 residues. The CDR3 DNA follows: TGTGCCAGCAGCACGAAAAGTCGACCCAGGGAAGATACGCAGTATTTT. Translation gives CASSTKSRPREDTQYF.

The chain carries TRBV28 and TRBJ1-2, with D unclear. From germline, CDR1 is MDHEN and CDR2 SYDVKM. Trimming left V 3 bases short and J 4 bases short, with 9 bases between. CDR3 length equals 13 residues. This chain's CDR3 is CASSLRGPYGYTF. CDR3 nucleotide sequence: TGTGCCAGCAGTTTGAGAGGGCCCTATGGCTACACCTTC.

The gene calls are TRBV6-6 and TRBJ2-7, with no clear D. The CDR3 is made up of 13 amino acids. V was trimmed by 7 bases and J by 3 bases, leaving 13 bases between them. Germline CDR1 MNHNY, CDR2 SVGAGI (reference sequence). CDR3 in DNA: TGTGCCAGCATGGGAAGGCAGAACTACGAGCAGTACTTC. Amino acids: CASMGRQNYEQYF.

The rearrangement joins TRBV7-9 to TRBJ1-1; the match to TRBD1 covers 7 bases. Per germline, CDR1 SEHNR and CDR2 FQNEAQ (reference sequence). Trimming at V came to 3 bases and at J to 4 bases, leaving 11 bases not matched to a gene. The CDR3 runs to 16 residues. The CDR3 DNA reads TGTGCCAGCAGCTTTGGTTCAGGGGGTCGGATCACTGAAGCTTTCTTT. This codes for CASSFGSGGRITEAFF.

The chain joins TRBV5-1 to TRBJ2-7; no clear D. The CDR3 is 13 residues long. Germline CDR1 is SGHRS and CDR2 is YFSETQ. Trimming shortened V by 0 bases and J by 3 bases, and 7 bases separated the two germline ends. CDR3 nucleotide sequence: TGCGCCAGCAGCTTGGGGGCCCGCTACGAGCAGTACTTC. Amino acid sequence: CASSLGARYEQYF.

For the CDR3, the DNA is TGTGCCAGCAGTGCCGGACTAGCAGACTACGAGCAGTACTTC. This encodes CASSAGLADYEQYF. V is TRBV6-5 and J is TRBJ2-7; 8 nucleotides line up with TRBD2. The CDR3 is 14 amino acids. CDR1 and CDR2 (germline): MNHEY, SVGAGI. Trimming removed 5 bases from V and 3 bases from J; junction bases left unmatched: 6.

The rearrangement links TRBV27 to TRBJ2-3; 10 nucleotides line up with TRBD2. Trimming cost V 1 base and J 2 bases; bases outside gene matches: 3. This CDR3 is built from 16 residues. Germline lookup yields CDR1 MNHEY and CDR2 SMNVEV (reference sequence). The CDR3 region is CASSLYGLAATDTQYF. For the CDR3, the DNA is TGTGCCAGCAGTTTATATGGACTAGCGGCCACAGATACGCAGTATTTT.

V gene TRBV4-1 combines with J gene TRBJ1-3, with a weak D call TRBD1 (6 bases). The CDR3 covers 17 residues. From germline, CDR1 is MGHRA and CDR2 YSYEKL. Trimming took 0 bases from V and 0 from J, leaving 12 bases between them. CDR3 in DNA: TGCGCCAGCAGCCAAGATGACCTAGGGGGCTCTGGAAACACCATATATTTT. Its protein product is CASSQDDLGGSGNTIYF.

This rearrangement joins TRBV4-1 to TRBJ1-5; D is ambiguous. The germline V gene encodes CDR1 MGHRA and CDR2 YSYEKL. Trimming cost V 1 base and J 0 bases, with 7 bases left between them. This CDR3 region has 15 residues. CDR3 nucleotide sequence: TGCGCCAGCAGCCAAGTTTTAGATAGCAATCAGCCCCAGCATTTT. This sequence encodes CASSQVLDSNQPQHF.

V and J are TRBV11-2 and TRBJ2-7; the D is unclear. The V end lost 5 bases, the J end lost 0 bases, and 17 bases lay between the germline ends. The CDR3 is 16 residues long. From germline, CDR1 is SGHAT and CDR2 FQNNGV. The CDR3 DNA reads TGTGCCAGCAGCCTTACGGCAGTTTTTAGCTCCTACGAGCAGTACTTC. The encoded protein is CASSLTAVFSSYEQYF.

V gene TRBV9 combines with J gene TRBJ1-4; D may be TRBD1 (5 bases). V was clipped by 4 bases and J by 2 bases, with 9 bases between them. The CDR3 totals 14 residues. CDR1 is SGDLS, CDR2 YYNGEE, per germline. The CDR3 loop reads CASSLEGTNEKLFF. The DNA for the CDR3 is TGTGCCAGCAGCCTCGAGGGGACTAATGAAAAACTGTTTTTT. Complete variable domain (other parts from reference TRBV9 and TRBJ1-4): DSGVTQTPKHLITATGQRVTLRCSPRSGDLSVYWYQQSLDQGLQFLIQYYNGEERAKGNILERFSAQQFPDLHSELNLSSLELGDSALYFCASSLEGTNEKLFFGSGTQLSVL.

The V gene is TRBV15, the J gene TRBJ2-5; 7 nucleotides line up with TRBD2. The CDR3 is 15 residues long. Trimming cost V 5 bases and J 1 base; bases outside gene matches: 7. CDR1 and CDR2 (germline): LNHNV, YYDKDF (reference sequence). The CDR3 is CATSPPGGVQETQYF. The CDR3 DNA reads TGTGCCACCAGCCCGCCGGGGGGTGTCCAAGAGACCCAGTACTTC.

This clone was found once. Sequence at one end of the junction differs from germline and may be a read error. In nucleotides, the CDR3 is TGTGGATCATCAAGCTCTGGAAATACCATATATTTT. Translated, it gives CGSSSSGNTIYF. The J gene is TRBJ1-3, the V gene TRBV7-8; D not certain. CDR1 and CDR2 from the germline V gene are SGHVS and FQNEAQ. The CDR3 is 12 amino acids.

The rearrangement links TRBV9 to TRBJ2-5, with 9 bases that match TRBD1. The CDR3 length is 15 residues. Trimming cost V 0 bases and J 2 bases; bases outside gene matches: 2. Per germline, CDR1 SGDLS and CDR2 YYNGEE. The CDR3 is CASSVGGTGQETQYF. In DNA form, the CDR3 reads TGTGCCAGCAGCGTAGGCGGGACAGGGCAAGAGACCCAGTACTTC.

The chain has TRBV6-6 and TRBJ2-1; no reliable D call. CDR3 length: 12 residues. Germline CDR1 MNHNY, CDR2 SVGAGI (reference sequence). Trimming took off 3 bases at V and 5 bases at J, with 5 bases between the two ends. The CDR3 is CASSYYDNEQFF. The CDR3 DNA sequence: TGTGCCAGCAGTTATTATGACAATGAGCAGTTCTTC.

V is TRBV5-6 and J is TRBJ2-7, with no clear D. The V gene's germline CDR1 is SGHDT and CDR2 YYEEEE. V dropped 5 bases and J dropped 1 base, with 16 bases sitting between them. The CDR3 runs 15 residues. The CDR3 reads CASRSWARTSYEQYF. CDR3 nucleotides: TGTGCCAGCAGGTCTTGGGCCAGAACTTCCTACGAGCAGTACTTC.

Here the CDR3 DNA reads TGTGCCATCAAACCGGGTAGCGAGCAGTACTTC. The encoded protein is CAIKPGSEQYF. The J gene is TRBJ2-7, the V gene TRBV13; D remains ambiguous. Germline lookup yields CDR1 PRHDT and CDR2 FYEKMQ (reference sequence). The V and J ends lost 10 bases and 6 bases respectively, with 13 bases between them. The CDR3 totals 11 residues.

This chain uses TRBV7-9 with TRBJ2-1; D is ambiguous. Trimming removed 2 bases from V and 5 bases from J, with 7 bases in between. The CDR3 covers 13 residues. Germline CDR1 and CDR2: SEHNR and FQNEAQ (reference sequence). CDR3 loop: CASSLRVDNEQFF. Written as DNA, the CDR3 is TGTGCCAGCAGCTTAAGGGTCGACAATGAGCAGTTCTTC.

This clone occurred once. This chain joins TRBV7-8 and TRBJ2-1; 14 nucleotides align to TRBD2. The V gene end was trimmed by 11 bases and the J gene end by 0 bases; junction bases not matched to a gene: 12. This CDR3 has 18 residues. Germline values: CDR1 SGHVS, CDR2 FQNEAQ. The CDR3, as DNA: TGTGCCTGCTGGCTATCGGGGACTAGCGGGGGCTCCTACAATGAGCAGTTCTTC. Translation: CACWLSGTSGGSYNEQFF. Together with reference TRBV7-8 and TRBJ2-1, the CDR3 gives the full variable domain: GAGVSQSPRYKVAKRGQDVALRCDPISGHVSLFWYQQALGQGPEFLTYFQNEAQLDKSGLPSDRFFAERPEGSVSTLKIQRTQQEDSAVYLCACWLSGTSGGSYNEQFFGPGTRLTVL.

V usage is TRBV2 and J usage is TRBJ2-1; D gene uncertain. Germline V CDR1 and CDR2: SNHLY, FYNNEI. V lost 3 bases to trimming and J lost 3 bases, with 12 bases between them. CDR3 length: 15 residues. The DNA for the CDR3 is TGTGCCAGCAGTGAGCAGGTTCAAGGCTACAATGAGCAGTTCTTC. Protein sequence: CASSEQVQGYNEQFF.

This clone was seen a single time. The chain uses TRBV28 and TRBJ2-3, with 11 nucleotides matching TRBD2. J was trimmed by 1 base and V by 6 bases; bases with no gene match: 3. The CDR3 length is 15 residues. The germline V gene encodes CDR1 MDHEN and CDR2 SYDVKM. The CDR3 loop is CASRETSGGTDTQYF. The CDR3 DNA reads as TGTGCCAGCAGGGAGACTAGCGGGGGCACAGATACGCAGTATTTT. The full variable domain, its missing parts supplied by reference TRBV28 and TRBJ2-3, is DVKVTQSSRYLVKRTGEKVFLECVQDMDHENMFWYRQDPGLGLRLIYFSYDVKMKEKGDIPEGYSVSREKKERFSLILESASTNQTSMYLCASRETSGGTDTQYFGPGTRLTVL.